This T cell receptor beta chain was profiled in a study of beta chain features in type 1 diabetes. Every bit of the isolated RNA underwent reverse transcription, so sequencing read expressed TCRB transcripts. The assay was immunoSEQ multiplex PCR, and TCRdb's table has in-frame clones only and misses some. The sample has some 270,000 clones, 7.5% to 9.5% seen once. Between the trimmed V and J ends, which lost 1 base and 1 base, there was a span of 13 bases. Germline loops: CDR1 SGHAT, CDR2 FQNNGV. CDR3 length: 16 residues. This clone has more than one count but fewer than ten. The genes are TRBV11-2 and TRBJ1-1, with unresolved D. This sequence originates from a woman under 30 in good health. The sample taken for sequencing was central memory CD4+ T cells from blood. The CDR3 DNA follows: TGTGCCAGCAGCTTAGGAATGGTGCAGGCGAACACTGAAGCTTTCTTT. Residues: CASSLGMVQANTEAFF.